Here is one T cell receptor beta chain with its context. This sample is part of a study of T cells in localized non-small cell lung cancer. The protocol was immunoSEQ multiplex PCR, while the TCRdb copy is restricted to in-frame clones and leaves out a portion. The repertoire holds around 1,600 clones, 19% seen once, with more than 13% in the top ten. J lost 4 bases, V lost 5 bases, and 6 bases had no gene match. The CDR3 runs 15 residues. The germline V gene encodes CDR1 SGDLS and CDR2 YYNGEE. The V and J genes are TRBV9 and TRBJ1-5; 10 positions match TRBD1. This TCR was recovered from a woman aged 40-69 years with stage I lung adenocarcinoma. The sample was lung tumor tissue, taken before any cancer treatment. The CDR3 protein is CASSGGDRGNQPQHF. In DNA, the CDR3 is TGTGCCAGCAGTGGAGGGGACAGGGGAAATCAGCCCCAGCATTTT.